What follows is one TCR beta chain and its context. This sample is part of a study of blood T cell repertoires in COVID-19. On the study more broadly: The United States, Italy and Spain were the sources of the acute and convalescent COVID-19 samples. T cells, B-cell-depleted T cells, or PBMCs provided the cDNA or gDNA that served as material.

The authors' processing: For nucleated cells, counts were estimated from reference gene primer amplification. Using immunoSEQ multiplex PCR, the repertoire was profiled, and TCRdb retains in-frame clones only, with some absent. For V, J and clone size, that table is used; D and trimming come from the DNA. The sample lists over 65,000 clones, about four fifths occurring once. Germline V gives CDR1 LNHNV, CDR2 YYDKDF (reference sequence). The ends were cut back, 4 bases at V and 5 bases at J, with 18 bases in the middle. The CDR3 runs 15 residues. Material: peripheral blood. The chain has TRBV15 and TRBJ2-7; possibly TRBD2 for D (7 bases). This TCR was sampled from a woman aged 40 to 50 with active or convalescent COVID-19. CDR3 in amino acids: CATSKRGGPGNEQYF. In DNA, the CDR3 is TGTGCCACCAGCAAGAGGGGGGGGCCGGGGAACGAGCAGTACTTC.